This TCR beta chain comes out of a study of post-analysis software for immune sequencing data. The TCR beta cDNA libraries contained unique molecular identifiers. TCRdb reprocessed the PCR reads with MiXCR, giving one entry per CDR3 protein. The table includes some 890,000 distinct CDR3 sequences, approximately 53% detected once. General study results and limits: Among multiple sclerosis patients, normalized Chao1 diversity was significantly below that of controls. Relative to controls, patients had 5 or 6 TRBV segments at higher frequency, with TRBV5-6, TRBV5-1 and TRBV20-1 among these.

Remarks on this clonotype: Antigen: not known.

The ends lost 6 bases at V and 4 bases at J; junction bases unmatched: 9. The CDR3 contains 15 residues. CDR1 and CDR2 from the germline V gene are MDHEN and SYDVKM. The sequenced sample consisted of blood. V is TRBV28 and J is TRBJ1-2; TRBD1 aligns across 9 bases. The sequence was obtained from a girl aged 10 to 17 with multiple sclerosis. CDR3 bases: TGTGCCAGCAGCTATCCACAGGGGGCCAGCTATGGCTACACCTTC. This translates into CASSYPQGASYGYTF.